This passage covers 6 T cell receptor beta chains from one sample sequenced in a study of T cell repertoires in cytomegalovirus infection. No antigen has been identified for these receptors. TCRdb re-derived calls from the reads in MiXCR, one entry per CDR3 protein. The table includes about 160,000 distinct CDR3 sequences, 20% to 25% detected once. The sample consisted of CD8+ T cells from cultured PBMCs, taken from culture after CMV antigen stimulation. The source of these receptors is a human donor in good health (CMV status not recorded). Some clones in this sample may be carry-over from other donors' samples.

CDR3 DNA: TGTGCCAGCAGCTTAGCTCAGGGGACCCAGGCCCCATTTGGCTACACCTTC. It specifies CASSLAQGTQAPFGYTF. This sequence joins TRBV7-8 and TRBJ1-2; D is possibly TRBD1 (6 bases). The CDR3 totals 17 residues. V was trimmed by 0 bases and J by 7 bases, leaving 21 bases between them. Germline V gene data show CDR1 as SGHVS and CDR2 as FQNEAQ. The variable domain in full, completed from reference TRBV7-8 and TRBJ1-2, reads GAGVSQSPRYKVAKRGQDVALRCDPISGHVSLFWYQQALGQGPEFLTYFQNEAQLDKSGLPSDRFFAERPEGSVSTLKIQRTQQEDSAVYLCASSLAQGTQAPFGYTFGSGTRLTVV.

This chain uses TRBV7-6 with TRBJ1-4, with D hard to call. CDR3 length: 14 residues. Germline CDR1 and CDR2: SGHVS and FNYEAQ. V was shortened by 0 bases and J by 6 bases, with 8 bases between the two germline ends. CDR3 DNA: TGTGCCAGCAGCTTAGCGCGCGAGGATGAAAAACTGTTTTTT. Translation gives CASSLAREDEKLFF.

The gene calls are TRBV7-9 and TRBJ2-1; D is ambiguous. V gave up 0 bases and J gave up 4 bases, with 7 bases separating them. Per germline, CDR1 SEHNR and CDR2 FQNEAQ (reference sequence). The CDR3 is made up of 14 amino acids. The CDR3 spells CASSLAVGYNEQFF. The CDR3 nucleotides read TGTGCCAGCAGCTTAGCAGTTGGGTACAATGAGCAGTTCTTC.

This clonotype has only a few counts. The V and J genes are TRBV7-2 and TRBJ1-6; tentatively, D is TRBD1 (5 bases). The CDR3 spans 15 residues. The ends were cut back, 4 bases at V and 7 bases at J, with 14 bases in the middle. Germline CDR1 is SGHTA and CDR2 is FQGNSA. DNA for the CDR3: TGTGCCAGCAGCTCGACCGGGTGGGGGAATTCACCCCTCCACTTT. Amino acid sequence: CASSSTGWGNSPLHF.

V is TRBV12-3 or TRBV12-4 and J is TRBJ2-3, with 9 nucleotides matching TRBD2. This CDR3 has 15 residues. Trimming took 3 bases from V and 6 from J; bases not matched to a gene: 7. The CDR3 reads CASSFEAGGPDTQYF. CDR3 DNA sequence: TGTGCCAGCAGTTTTGAGGCGGGGGGGCCGGATACGCAGTATTTT.

V is TRBV7-6 and J is TRBJ2-7, with 11 positions matching TRBD1. The CDR3 runs to 18 residues. V was clipped by 1 base and J by 12 bases; unmatched bases: 20. Germline values: CDR1 SGHVS, CDR2 FNYEAQ. The CDR3: CASSLDPRTGGAKGEWYF. CDR3 DNA sequence: TGTGCCAGCAGCTTAGACCCTCGGACAGGGGGCGCTAAGGGCGAGTGGTACTTC.